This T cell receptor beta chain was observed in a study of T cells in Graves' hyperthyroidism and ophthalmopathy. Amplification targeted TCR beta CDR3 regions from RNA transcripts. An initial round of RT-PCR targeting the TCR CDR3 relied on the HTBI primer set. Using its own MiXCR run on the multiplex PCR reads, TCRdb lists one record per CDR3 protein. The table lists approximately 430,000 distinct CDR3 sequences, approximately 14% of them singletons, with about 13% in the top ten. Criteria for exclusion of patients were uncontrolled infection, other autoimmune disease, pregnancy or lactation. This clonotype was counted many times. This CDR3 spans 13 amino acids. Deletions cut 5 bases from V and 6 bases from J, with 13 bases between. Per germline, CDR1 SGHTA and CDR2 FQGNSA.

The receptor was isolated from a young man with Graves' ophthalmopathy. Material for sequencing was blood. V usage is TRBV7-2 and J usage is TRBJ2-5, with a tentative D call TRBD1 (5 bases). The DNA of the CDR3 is TGTGCCAGCAGCCCTGACAGTTTACAGACCCAGTACTTC. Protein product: CASSPDSLQTQYF.